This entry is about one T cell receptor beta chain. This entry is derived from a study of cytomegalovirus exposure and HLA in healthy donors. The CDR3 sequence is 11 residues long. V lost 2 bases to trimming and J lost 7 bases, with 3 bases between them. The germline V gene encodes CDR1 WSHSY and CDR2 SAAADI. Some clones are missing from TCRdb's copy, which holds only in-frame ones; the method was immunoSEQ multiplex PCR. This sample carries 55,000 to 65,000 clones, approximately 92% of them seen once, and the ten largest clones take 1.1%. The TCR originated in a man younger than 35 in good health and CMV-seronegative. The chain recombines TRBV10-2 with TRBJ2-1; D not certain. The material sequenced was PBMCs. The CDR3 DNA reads TGCGCCAGCAGTGAGGAGAATGAGCAGTTCTTC. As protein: CASSEENEQFF.